Listed here are 17 T cell receptor beta chains from one sample, sequenced in a study of shared clonotypes between healthy human individuals. CD8 cells classed as naive were CD45RO-negative and positively selected for CCR7, excluding terminally differentiated effector memory CD45RA+ cells. Libraries were prepared by immunoSEQ multiplex PCR; TCRdb keeps only in-frame clonotypes and omits some of them. The sample lists about 2.1 million clones, approximately 94% occurring once. What was sequenced was naive CD8+ T cells from PBMCs. The receptors were sampled from a man aged 18 to 29 in good health. Some clones in this sample may be carry-over from other donors' samples.

The chain recombines TRBV30 with TRBJ2-5, with D perhaps matching TRBD1 (7 bases). This CDR3 has 16 residues. V lost 0 bases and J lost 1, with 15 bases in between. Germline V lookup: CDR1 GTSNPN, CDR2 SVGIG (reference sequence). CDR3 bases: TGTGCCTGGAGTGTACTTTGGCAGGGGGGCCAAGAGACCCAGTACTTC. This sequence encodes CAWSVLWQGGQETQYF. The whole variable domain, filled in from reference TRBV30 and TRBJ2-5, reads SQTIHQWPATLVQPVGSPLSLECTVEGTSNPNLYWYRQAAGRGLQLLFYSVGIGQISSEVPQNLSASRPQDRQFILSSKKLLLSDSGFYLCAWSVLWQGGQETQYFGPGTRLLVL.

As regards this clone: Other DNA variants within this sample encode the same CDR3. The CDR3 DNA is TGTGCCAGCAGTGAATTTGGGGGGTCCTACGAGCAGTACTTC. This translates into CASSEFGGSYEQYF. The chain combines TRBV25-1 with TRBJ2-7; D perhaps matches TRBD2 (6 bases). The germline gives CDR1 MGHDK, CDR2 SYGVNS. The CDR3 is 14 residues long. The V end lost 1 base, the J end lost 1 base, and 8 bases lay between the germline ends.

The chain combines TRBV7-6 with TRBJ2-1, with 10 bases matching TRBD2. CDR1 is SGHVS and CDR2 is FNYEAQ in the germline V gene. The J segment lost 1 base and the V segment lost 1 base, leaving 4 bases of the junction unmatched. The CDR3 loop spans 17 amino acids. CDR3 DNA sequence: TGTGCCAGCAGCTTAGTTTCTAGCGGGAGATCCTACAATGAGCAGTTCTTC. It is translated as CASSLVSSGRSYNEQFF. The full variable domain, rest sourced from reference TRBV7-6 and TRBJ2-1, is GAGVSQSPRYKVTKRGQDVALRCDPISGHVSLYWYRQALGQGPEFLTYFNYEAQQDKSGLPNDRFSAERPEGSISTLTIQRTEQRDSAMYRCASSLVSSGRSYNEQFFGPGTRLTVL.

The chain links TRBV14 to TRBJ2-3, with TRBD1 matching over 9 bases. J was trimmed by 4 bases and V by 4 bases; bases with no gene match: 3. The CDR3 extends over 14 amino acids. Germline CDR1 and CDR2: SGHDN and FVKESK. CDR3 sequence reads: CASSRDRVADTQYF. CDR3 in DNA: TGTGCCAGCAGCCGGGACAGGGTTGCAGATACGCAGTATTTT.

This clone was counted a single time. The V and J genes are TRBV27 and TRBJ2-7, with D perhaps being TRBD1 or TRBD2 (5 bases each). V lost 2 bases to trimming and J lost 0 bases, with 11 bases between them. The V gene's germline CDR1 is MNHEY and CDR2 SMNVEV (reference sequence). This CDR3 region has 15 residues. The CDR3 region has the DNA TGTGCCAGCAGTTTAGAGGGACCATACTCCTACGAGCAGTACTTC. Protein: CASSLEGPYSYEQYF.

The rearrangement joins TRBV5-6 to TRBJ2-7; TRBD2 aligns across 10 bases. Trimming removed 4 bases from V and 4 bases from J; junction bases left unmatched: 8. The germline V gene encodes CDR1 SGHDT and CDR2 YYEEEE. The CDR3 totals 15 residues. CDR3 nucleotide sequence: TGTGCCAGCAGCCATGGGACTAGCGAACAGTACGAGCAGTACTTC. This encodes CASSHGTSEQYEQYF.

V usage is TRBV7-9 and J usage is TRBJ2-7; the D gene is possibly TRBD1 (5 bases). Looked up from germline, CDR1 is SEHNR and CDR2 is FQNEAQ (reference sequence). CDR3 length equals 16 residues. Deletions cut 1 base from V and 0 bases from J, with 13 bases between. The CDR3 is CASSLVGSGASYEQYF. The CDR3 nucleotides read TGTGCCAGCAGCTTAGTCGGTAGTGGGGCCTCCTACGAGCAGTACTTC.

This chain links TRBV2 with TRBJ1-2, with 7 nucleotides matching TRBD1. Germline V CDR1 and CDR2: SNHLY, FYNNEI. After removal of 4 bases from V and 8 bases from J, the junction contained 10 bases not matched to a gene. This CDR3 has 14 residues. The CDR3 DNA reads as TGTGCCAGCAGTGTGAGGCCAGGGGGGGAAGGCTACACCTTC. Translated, it gives CASSVRPGGEGYTF. Combining the CDR3 with reference TRBV2 and TRBJ1-2 gives the whole variable domain EPEVTQTPSHQVTQMGQEVILRCVPISNHLYFYWYRQILGQKVEFLVSFYNNEISEKSEIFDDQFSVERPDGSNFTLKIRSTKLEDSAMYFCASSVRPGGEGYTFGSGTRLTVV.

This chain links TRBV6-5 with TRBJ1-1; D not certain. CDR1 and CDR2 from the germline V gene are MNHEY and SVGAGI. The CDR3 length is 14 residues. V lost 1 base, J lost 6 bases, and 12 bases lay in between. CDR3 DNA sequence: TGTGCCAGCAGTTACTTGGTGGGGATACCTGAAGCTTTCTTT. Translated: CASSYLVGIPEAFF.

The chain combines TRBV5-6 with TRBJ2-7; D might be TRBD1 or TRBD2, each matching 5 bases. This CDR3 has 17 amino acids. Trimming took off 9 bases at V and 0 bases at J, with 25 bases between the two ends. From germline, CDR1 is SGHDT and CDR2 YYEEEE. The CDR3 DNA is TGTGCCACCCGTAGAAAGGGGCGGACGGGGAGCTCCTACGAGCAGTACTTC. This gives the protein CATRRKGRTGSSYEQYF.

This chain uses TRBV7-2 with TRBJ2-5; possible D gene TRBD1, 5 bases. The germline gives CDR1 SGHTA, CDR2 FQGNSA. This CDR3 is 16 amino acids long. V was trimmed by 2 bases and J by 2 bases, leaving 15 bases between them. The CDR3 is CASSLRGSVPQETQYF. The DNA of the CDR3 is TGTGCCAGCAGCTTAAGGGGCAGCGTCCCTCAAGAGACCCAGTACTTC. Variable domain in full (rest from reference TRBV7-2 and TRBJ2-5): GAGVSQSPSNKVTEKGKDVELRCDPISGHTALYWYRQSLGQGLEFLIYFQGNSAPDKSGLPSDRFSAERTGGSVSTLTIQRTQQEDSAVYLCASSLRGSVPQETQYFGPGTRLLVL.

This clone was observed a few times. This sequence joins TRBV7-2 and TRBJ2-7; 9 nucleotides agree with TRBD2. CDR1 and CDR2 from the germline V gene are SGHTA and FQGNSA. CDR3 length: 18 amino acids. Losses at the gene ends were 4 bases for V and 5 bases for J; bases not matched to a gene: 18. CDR3 in DNA: TGTGCCAGCAGCTCGGACCTGCGGGTAGCGGGAGATTTGGACGAGCAGTACTTC. Translation: CASSSDLRVAGDLDEQYF.

This chain joins TRBV28 and TRBJ2-2; D uncertain. Germline CDR1 MDHEN, CDR2 SYDVKM. V shed 4 bases and J shed 0 bases, with 18 bases lying between them. The CDR3 contains 18 residues. Here the CDR3 reads CASSSRQAPYPNTGELFF. In nucleotides, the CDR3 is TGTGCCAGCAGTTCGCGACAAGCACCCTATCCGAACACCGGGGAGCTGTTTTTT.

The CDR3 sequence is CAISATGVASGNTIYF. CDR3 in DNA: TGTGCCATCAGTGCGACAGGGGTAGCTTCTGGAAACACCATATATTTT. V and J are TRBV10-3 and TRBJ1-3; 8 nucleotides agree with TRBD1. Germline CDR1 reads ENHRY; CDR2 reads SYGVKD. The CDR3 contains 16 residues. The V segment lost 4 bases and the J segment 1 base; nucleotides outside the gene matches: 6.

This chain connects TRBV7-9 to TRBJ2-7; 8 bases are shared with TRBD1. In germline, CDR1 is SEHNR, CDR2 FQNEAQ (reference sequence). This CDR3 spans 16 amino acids. V trimming: 5 bases; J trimming: 2 bases; junction bases outside the gene matches: 11. The CDR3 DNA is TGTGCCAGCAGCCACTTCCCGGACAGGGTTCCCTACGAGCAGTACTTC. Its protein is CASSHFPDRVPYEQYF.

A single count supports this clone. This CDR3 is CASSLSGSGETQYF. The CDR3 DNA reads TGTGCCAGCAGCCTTAGCGGGAGTGGGGAGACCCAGTACTTC. V usage is TRBV28 and J usage is TRBJ2-5; 9 bases map to TRBD2. Germline V gene sequence: CDR1 MDHEN, CDR2 SYDVKM. The CDR3 covers 14 residues. The junction had 7 bases not matched to a gene; V was cut back by 6 bases and J by 5 bases.

The J gene is TRBJ2-2, the V gene TRBV6-5, with 7 nucleotides matching TRBD1. J gave up 2 bases and V 6 bases, and 6 bases lay outside the gene matches. This CDR3 has 15 amino acids. Germline CDR1 is MNHEY and CDR2 is SVGAGI. The CDR3 nucleotides read TGTGCCAGCAGAAAAGACAGGGTTAACACCGGGGAGCTGTTTTTT. This encodes CASRKDRVNTGELFF.